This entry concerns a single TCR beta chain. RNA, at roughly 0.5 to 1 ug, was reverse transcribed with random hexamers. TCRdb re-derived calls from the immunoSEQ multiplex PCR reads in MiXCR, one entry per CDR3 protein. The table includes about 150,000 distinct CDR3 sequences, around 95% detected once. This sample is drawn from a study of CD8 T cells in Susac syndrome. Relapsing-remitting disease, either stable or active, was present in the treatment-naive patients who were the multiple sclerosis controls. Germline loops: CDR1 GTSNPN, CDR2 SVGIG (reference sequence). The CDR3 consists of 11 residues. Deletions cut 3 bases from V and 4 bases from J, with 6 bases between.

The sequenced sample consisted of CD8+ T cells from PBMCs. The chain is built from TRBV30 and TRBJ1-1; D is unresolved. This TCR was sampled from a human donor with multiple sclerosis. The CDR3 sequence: CAWSLGTEAFF. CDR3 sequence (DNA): TGTGCCTGGAGCCTCGGCACTGAAGCTTTCTTT.